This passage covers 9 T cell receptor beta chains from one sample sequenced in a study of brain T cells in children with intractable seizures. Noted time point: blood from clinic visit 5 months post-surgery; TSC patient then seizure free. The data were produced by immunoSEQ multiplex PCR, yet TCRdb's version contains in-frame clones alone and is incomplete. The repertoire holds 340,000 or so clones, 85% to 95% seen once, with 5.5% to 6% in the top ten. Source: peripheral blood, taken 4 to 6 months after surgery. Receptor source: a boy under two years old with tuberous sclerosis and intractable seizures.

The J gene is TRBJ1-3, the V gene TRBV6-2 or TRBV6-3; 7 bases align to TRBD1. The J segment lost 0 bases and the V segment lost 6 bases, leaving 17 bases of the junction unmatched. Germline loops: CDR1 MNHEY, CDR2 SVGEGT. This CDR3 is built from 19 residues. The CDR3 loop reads CASSPGLTGPPRSGNTIYF. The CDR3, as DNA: TGTGCCAGCAGCCCCGGACTGACAGGGCCACCCCGCTCTGGAAACACCATATATTTT.

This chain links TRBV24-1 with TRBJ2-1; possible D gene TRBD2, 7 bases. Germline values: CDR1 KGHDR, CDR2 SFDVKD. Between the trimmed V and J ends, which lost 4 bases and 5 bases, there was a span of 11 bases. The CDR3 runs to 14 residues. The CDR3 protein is CATSDRGANNEQFF. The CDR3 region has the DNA TGTGCCACCAGTGACCGGGGGGCGAACAATGAGCAGTTCTTC.

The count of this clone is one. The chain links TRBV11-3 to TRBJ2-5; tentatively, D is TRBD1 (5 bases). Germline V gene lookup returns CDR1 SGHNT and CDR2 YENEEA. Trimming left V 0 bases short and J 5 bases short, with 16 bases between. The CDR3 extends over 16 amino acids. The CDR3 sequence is CASSLDRIQGYETQYF. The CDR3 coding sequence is TGTGCCAGCAGCTTAGATCGGATCCAGGGATACGAGACCCAGTACTTC.

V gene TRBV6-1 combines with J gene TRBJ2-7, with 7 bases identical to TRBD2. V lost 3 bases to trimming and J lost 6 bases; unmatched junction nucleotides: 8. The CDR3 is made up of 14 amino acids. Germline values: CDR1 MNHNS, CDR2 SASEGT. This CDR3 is CASSERAGMGEQYF. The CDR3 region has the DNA TGTGCCAGCAGTGAGCGAGCGGGAATGGGCGAGCAGTACTTC.

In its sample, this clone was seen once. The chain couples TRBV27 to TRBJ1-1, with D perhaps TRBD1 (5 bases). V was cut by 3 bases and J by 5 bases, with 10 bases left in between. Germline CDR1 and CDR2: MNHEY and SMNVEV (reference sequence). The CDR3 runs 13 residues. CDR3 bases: TGTGCCAGCAGTTTGGGGGGACGGACTGAAGCTTTCTTT. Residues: CASSLGGRTEAFF.

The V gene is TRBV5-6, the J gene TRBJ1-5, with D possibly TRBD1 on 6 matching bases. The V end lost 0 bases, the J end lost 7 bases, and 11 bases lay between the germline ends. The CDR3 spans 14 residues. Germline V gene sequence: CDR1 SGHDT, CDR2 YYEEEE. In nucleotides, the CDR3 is TGTGCCAGCAGCTTGGGCAGGGGAGCCCAGCCCCAGCATTTT. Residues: CASSLGRGAQPQHF.

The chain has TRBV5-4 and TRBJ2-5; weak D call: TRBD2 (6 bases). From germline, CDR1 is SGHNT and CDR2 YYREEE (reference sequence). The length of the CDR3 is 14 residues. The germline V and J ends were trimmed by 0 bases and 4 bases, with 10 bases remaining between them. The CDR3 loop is CASSLGGGPETQYF. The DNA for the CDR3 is TGTGCCAGCAGCTTGGGGGGAGGCCCAGAGACCCAGTACTTC.

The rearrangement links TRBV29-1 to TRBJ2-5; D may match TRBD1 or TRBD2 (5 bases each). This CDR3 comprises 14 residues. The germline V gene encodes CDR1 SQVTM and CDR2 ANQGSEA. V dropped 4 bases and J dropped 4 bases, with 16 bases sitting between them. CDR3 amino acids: CSVGSHKGRETQYF. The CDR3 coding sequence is TGCAGCGTTGGTTCTCACAAGGGGAGAGAGACCCAGTACTTC.

The CDR3 nucleotides read TGCGCCAGCAGCTTGGAACAGGGGGATGGCTACACCTTC. Protein sequence: CASSLEQGDGYTF. The chain is built from TRBV5-1 and TRBJ1-2, with 8 bases fitting TRBD1. The CDR3 is made up of 13 amino acids. The V segment lost 0 bases and the J segment 6 bases; nucleotides outside the gene matches: 1. CDR1 SGHRS and CDR2 YFSETQ come from the germline V gene.